This T cell receptor beta chain was retrieved from a study of vaccination effects on CD4 cells after COVID-19. Method: immunoSEQ multiplex PCR; TCRdb's copy keeps in-frame clones and lacks some. In the table there are tens of thousands of clones, 60% to 80% of which are singletons. Turning to this clone: The antigen remains unidentified.

Before any sequencing was done, the ViraFEST assay used viral peptide pools to expand antigen-specific CD4+ T cells. After roughly 9 days in culture, the CD4+ T cells were isolated. From March to December 2020, the person had a SARS-CoV-2 infection that was confirmed by PCR. This CDR3 is 12 amino acids long. The V end was cut by 6 bases, the J end by 5 bases, with 8 bases between. The germline V gene has CDR1 MNHEY and CDR2 SVGAGI. The chain uses TRBV6-5 and TRBJ1-5; D gene unclear. The sample consisted of CD4+ T cells from PBMCs cultured with HCoV-NL63 spike peptides, taken before COVID-19 vaccination. The sequence derives from a human donor who had a prior SARS-CoV-2 infection. The CDR3 DNA follows: TGTGCCAGCAGGTCAGGCGATCAGCCCCAGCATTTT. Protein sequence: CASRSGDQPQHF.